A single sample is the source of the 25 T cell receptor beta chains below, sequenced in a study of T cell responses to AZD1222 COVID-19 vaccine. Libraries were prepared by immunoSEQ multiplex PCR; TCRdb keeps only in-frame clonotypes and omits some of them. The sample yields about 150,000 clones, 80% to 95% seen once. The sequences come from peripheral blood, collected 28 days after the second AZD1222 dose. All receptors derive from an adult who received the AZD1222 COVID-19 vaccine.

The sample holds one count of this clone. The CDR3 region has the DNA TGTGCCAGCAGCCATGAGGGCGGAGGTATTTCACCCCTCCACTTT. This sequence encodes CASSHEGGGISPLHF. The rearrangement links TRBV6-5 to TRBJ1-6; unclear D gene. CDR3 length: 15 residues. The V and J ends lost 6 bases and 9 bases respectively, with 18 bases between them. Germline-derived CDR1 and CDR2 are MNHEY and SVGAGI.

The chain combines TRBV18 with TRBJ2-3; D ambiguous. Germline V CDR1 and CDR2: KGHSH, LQKENI. V was clipped by 3 bases and J by 3 bases, with 10 bases between them. The CDR3 runs 14 residues. In nucleotides, the CDR3 is TGTGCCAGCTCACCTGGACCCGAAACAGATACGCAGTATTTT. As protein: CASSPGPETDTQYF.

V gene TRBV30 combines with J gene TRBJ1-5; no firm D call. Germline CDR1 GTSNPN, CDR2 SVGIG (reference sequence). This CDR3 comprises 14 residues. The V and J ends lost 2 bases and 5 bases respectively, with 13 bases between them. CDR3 DNA: TGTGCCTGGAGTTGGGTGACCGAACATCAGCCCCAGCATTTT. The encoded protein is CAWSWVTEHQPQHF.

The chain carries TRBV7-9 and TRBJ2-3; D might be TRBD2 (6 bases). Germline V CDR1 and CDR2: SEHNR, FQNEAQ (reference sequence). The CDR3 covers 15 residues. V lost 2 bases, J lost 4 bases, and 13 bases lay in between. The DNA of the CDR3 is TGTGCCAGCAGCTTATCGGCTAGCGAAGCAGATACGCAGTATTTT. Amino acids: CASSLSASEADTQYF.

This chain connects TRBV30 to TRBJ2-6; the D is unclear. Germline V gene lookup returns CDR1 GTSNPN and CDR2 SVGIG (reference sequence). The CDR3 loop spans 15 amino acids. Trimming took off 0 bases at V and 0 bases at J, with 6 bases between the two ends. CDR3 DNA: TGTGCCTGGAGTGTAGGCGTCTCTGGGGCCAACGTCCTGACTTTC. It translates to CAWSVGVSGANVLTF.

V is TRBV13 and J is TRBJ2-1; 7 bases line up with TRBD2. Trimming at V came to 3 bases and at J to 10 bases, leaving 9 bases not matched to a gene. The CDR3 totals 14 residues. Per germline, CDR1 PRHDT and CDR2 FYEKMQ (reference sequence). CDR3 bases: TGTGCCAGCAGCTTGATCGCGGGAGTAGGAGAGCAGTTCTTC. Its protein is CASSLIAGVGEQFF.

The CDR3 DNA is TGTGCCTGTGACAGGGGGGGGTCCTACGAGCAGTACTTC. It specifies CACDRGGSYEQYF. The gene calls are TRBV30 and TRBJ2-7; 9 bases align to TRBD1. The CDR3 runs to 13 residues. V dropped 6 bases and J dropped 1; count of bases not matched to a gene: 4. CDR1 GTSNPN and CDR2 SVGIG come from the germline V gene (reference sequence).

This sequence joins TRBV5-5 and TRBJ2-3; D remains ambiguous. CDR1 and CDR2 (germline): SGHKS, YYEKEE (reference sequence). V dropped 3 bases and J dropped 2 bases, with 4 bases sitting between them. This CDR3 comprises 12 residues. The CDR3 DNA follows: TGTGCCAGCAGCTACAACACAGATACGCAGTATTTT. Its translation: CASSYNTDTQYF.

The V and J genes are TRBV7-9 and TRBJ2-2; TRBD1 aligns across 9 bases. The V gene end was trimmed by 5 bases and the J gene end by 3 bases; junction bases not matched to a gene: 4. Germline V CDR1 and CDR2: SEHNR, FQNEAQ (reference sequence). This CDR3 contains 15 residues. The CDR3 region is CASSHRDRDTGELFF. The CDR3 coding sequence is TGTGCCAGCAGCCACCGGGACAGGGACACCGGGGAGCTGTTTTTT.

The V call is TRBV27, the J call TRBJ1-1; D is unresolved. The germline V gene encodes CDR1 MNHEY and CDR2 SMNVEV (reference sequence). V was shortened by 6 bases and J by 3 bases, with 20 bases between the two germline ends. The CDR3 runs 16 residues. As DNA, the CDR3 is TGTGCCAGCAGCCCCCCGATGGAGACGAGGTACACTGAAGCTTTCTTT. Amino acid sequence: CASSPPMETRYTEAFF.

The chain links TRBV5-1 to TRBJ1-4; D gene uncertain. The CDR3 length is 18 residues. V was pared by 5 bases and J by 2 bases, with 22 bases between. Germline V gives CDR1 SGHRS, CDR2 YFSETQ. CDR3 sequence reads: CASRQETIFAQTNEKLFF. The CDR3 DNA reads as TGCGCCAGCAGGCAGGAGACAATTTTTGCTCAGACTAATGAAAAACTGTTTTTT.

This chain links TRBV14 with TRBJ1-4; perhaps TRBD1 as D (5 bases). V gave up 6 bases and J gave up 4 bases, with 12 bases separating them. The germline gives CDR1 SGHDN, CDR2 FVKESK. CDR3 length equals 14 residues. CDR3 DNA sequence: TGTGCCAGCAGTGACCAGGGATTTAATGAAAAACTGTTTTTT. It is translated as CASSDQGFNEKLFF. Full variable domain (remainder filled in from reference TRBV14 and TRBJ1-4): EAGVTQFPSHSVIEKGQTVTLRCDPISGHDNLYWYRRVMGKEIKFLLHFVKESKQDESGMPNNRFLAERTGGTYSTLKVQPAELEDSGVYFCASSDQGFNEKLFFGSGTQLSVL.

The V gene is TRBV7-9, the J gene TRBJ1-2; the D is unclear. Germline assignment: CDR1 SEHNR and CDR2 FQNEAQ (reference sequence). The V end was cut by 0 bases, the J end by 4 bases, with 9 bases between. The CDR3 runs 14 residues. CDR3 sequence reads: CASSLALNSYGYTF. The DNA for the CDR3 is TGTGCCAGCAGCTTAGCGTTGAACAGCTATGGCTACACCTTC.

Of note for this clone: One junction end disagrees with the germline gene, perhaps due to a read error. V and J are TRBV11-1 and TRBJ2-1; tentatively, D is TRBD2 (5 bases). CDR1 and CDR2 from the germline V gene are SGHAT and FQDESV (reference sequence). There are 15 residues in the CDR3. The DNA for the CDR3 is TGTGCCAGCAGCCTAGCCGAGAGCTCCTACAATGAGCAGTTCTTC. Amino acids: CASSLAESSYNEQFF.

This chain connects TRBV4-1 to TRBJ2-5, with TRBD2 matching over 15 bases. In germline, CDR1 is MGHRA, CDR2 YSYEKL. Unmatched junction bases numbered 8, after V lost 4 bases and J lost 5 bases. There are 17 residues in the CDR3. The CDR3 bases are TGCGCCAGCAGCCCCTGGACTAGCGGGAGGGAAAAGGAGACCCAGTACTTC. This sequence encodes CASSPWTSGREKETQYF.

The rearrangement uses TRBV5-1 and TRBJ2-5; D unresolved. CDR3 size: 11 residues. V lost 2 bases to trimming and J lost 4 bases, with 3 bases between them. CDR1 is SGHRS and CDR2 is YFSETQ in the germline V gene. CDR3 residues: CASSLSETQYF. Written as DNA, the CDR3 is TGCGCCAGCAGCTTATCAGAGACCCAGTACTTC.

This clone has only one observation. The rearrangement uses TRBV27 and TRBJ2-5, with TRBD1 matching 9 bases. Germline V gene sequence: CDR1 MNHEY, CDR2 SMNVEV (reference sequence). This CDR3 region has 15 residues. With 7 bases clipped from V and 10 bases from J, the junction kept 16 bases outside the gene matches. This CDR3 is CASNPGTGTGVDQYF. The CDR3 coding sequence is TGTGCCAGCAACCCCGGGACAGGGACAGGCGTGGACCAGTACTTC.

The CDR3 loop is CASSWTGRNEQFF. The CDR3 DNA sequence: TGTGCCAGCAGTTGGACAGGGAGGAATGAGCAGTTCTTC. This rearrangement joins TRBV27 to TRBJ2-1; 8 bases are a match to TRBD1. The J segment lost 7 bases and the V segment lost 4 bases, leaving 3 bases of the junction unmatched. This CDR3 spans 13 amino acids. Germline CDR1 reads MNHEY; CDR2 reads SMNVEV (reference sequence).

The V and J genes are TRBV6-1 and TRBJ1-5, with D tentatively TRBD1 (5 bases). V lost 4 bases and J 0 bases, leaving 13 bases between the germline ends. Germline assignment: CDR1 MNHNS and CDR2 SASEGT. The CDR3 contains 16 residues. The chain's CDR3 is CASSGAREISNQPQHF. As DNA, the CDR3 is TGTGCCAGCAGTGGGGCCAGGGAGATTAGCAATCAGCCCCAGCATTTT.

This sequence joins TRBV5-1 and TRBJ1-1; the match to TRBD1 covers 8 bases. Germline lookup yields CDR1 SGHRS and CDR2 YFSETQ. This CDR3 region has 14 residues. V lost 4 bases, J lost 4 bases, and 6 bases stayed unmatched. CDR3 sequence: CASSVTGGSTEAFF. The CDR3 region has the DNA TGCGCCAGCAGCGTTACAGGGGGGAGCACTGAAGCTTTCTTT.

The V call is TRBV9, the J call TRBJ2-3, with D possibly called TRBD1 or TRBD2 (5 bases each). Deletions cut 4 bases from V and 7 bases from J, with 16 bases between. Germline-derived CDR1 and CDR2 are SGDLS and YYNGEE. The CDR3 is made up of 14 amino acids. The CDR3 DNA reads TGTGCCAGCAGCAACCCGAGGGGATTCTATACGCAGTATTTT. Translating gives CASSNPRGFYTQYF. Full variable domain (rest looked up from reference TRBV9 and TRBJ2-3): DSGVTQTPKHLITATGQRVTLRCSPRSGDLSVYWYQQSLDQGLQFLIQYYNGEERAKGNILERFSAQQFPDLHSELNLSSLELGDSALYFCASSNPRGFYTQYFGPGTRLTVL.

V usage is TRBV5-6 and J usage is TRBJ2-2; possibly TRBD1 for D (5 bases). This CDR3 is built from 12 residues. Germline V gives CDR1 SGHDT, CDR2 YYEEEE. The ends were cut back, 10 bases at V and 6 bases at J, with 13 bases in the middle. CDR3 coding DNA: TGTGCCGCCCAGCAGGGTGCCGGGGAGCTGTTTTTT. Translating gives CAAQQGAGELFF.

The chain is built from TRBV18 and TRBJ2-1; 10 bases match TRBD2. Germline CDR1 reads KGHSH; CDR2 reads LQKENI. V lost 0 bases and J lost 5; bases outside the gene matches: 4. The CDR3 runs 16 residues. CDR3 residues: CASSPPGTSVHNEQFF. The DNA for the CDR3 is TGTGCCAGCTCACCACCGGGGACTAGCGTCCACAATGAGCAGTTCTTC. The whole variable domain, remainder taken from reference TRBV18 and TRBJ2-1, is NAGVMQNPRHLVRRRGQEARLRCSPMKGHSHVYWYRQLPEEGLKFMVYLQKENIIDESGMPKERFSAEFPKEGPSILRIQQVVRGDSAAYFCASSPPGTSVHNEQFFGPGTRLTVL.

The V call is TRBV6-5, the J call TRBJ1-1, with a possible D match to TRBD1 (5 bases). The V gene lost 5 bases and the J gene lost 5 bases, with 12 bases spanning the gap. CDR1 is MNHEY, CDR2 SVGAGI, per germline. This CDR3 comprises 13 residues. CDR3 loop: CASSIPEGTEAFF. The DNA for the CDR3 is TGTGCCAGCAGTATACCGGAGGGGACTGAAGCTTTCTTT.

J is TRBJ2-7 and V is TRBV6-6, with D possibly TRBD2 on 5 matching bases. CDR3 length: 16 residues. The V gene lost 1 base and the J gene lost 0 bases, with 13 bases spanning the gap. The germline gives CDR1 MNHNY, CDR2 SVGAGI (reference sequence). The CDR3, as DNA: TGTGCCAGCAGTTACTTTGGCGGGCCCGCCTCCTACGAGCAGTACTTC. Amino acids: CASSYFGGPASYEQYF.